In its sample, the clone carrying this T cell receptor beta chain is medium-sized. Antigen specificity is unknown. The protocol was immunoSEQ multiplex PCR, while the TCRdb copy is restricted to in-frame clones and leaves out a portion. The sample includes some 2,000 clones, 20% seen only once; the top ten take 13%. This entry belongs to a study of sequential checkpoint blockade in melanoma. Study-level points and caveats: About 30 times likelier clinical benefit followed increased tumor T-cell fraction and clonality. Pretreatment TIL clonality tracked with response in the nivolumab-first arm.

Treatment noted: randomized to nivolumab then ipilimumab (arm A) or the reverse (arm B). J lost 7 bases, V lost 5 bases, and 8 bases had no gene match. Germline V lookup: CDR1 SGHNT, CDR2 YENEEA. This CDR3 region has 14 residues. The sequence derives from a human donor with melanoma. The specimen was tumor tissue (inferred from file names), collected from a patient given nivolumab and ipilimumab in sequence. The rearrangement uses TRBV11-3 and TRBJ1-5; 7 nucleotides line up with TRBD1. Written as DNA, the CDR3 is TGTGCCAGCAGCCCAGGAGGGGGCGGGCAGCCCCAGCATTTT. It translates to CASSPGGGGQPQHF.